This T cell receptor beta chain is drawn from a study of cytomegalovirus exposure and HLA in healthy donors. Broader study findings: Reportedly, cytomegalovirus status was diagnosed with high sensitivity and specificity. Among CMV-associated TCR beta chains, most appeared HLA-restricted in a later analysis. Being productive about 90% or about 30% of the time was typical of most TCR beta V segments in an earlier analysis.

This clone occurred a few times. Its antigen remains unknown. Primers: 60 Vbeta forward and 13 Jbeta reverse. Libraries were prepared by immunoSEQ multiplex PCR; TCRdb keeps only in-frame clonotypes and omits some of them. The sample carries 170,000 or so clones, 80% recorded once. The source of this sequence is a man aged 25-40 years in good health and CMV-seropositive. The sample consisted of PBMCs.

The CDR3 nucleotides read TGTGCCAGCAGCTTAGATCGTTCGGGTTACGAGCAGTACTTC. It translates to CASSLDRSGYEQYF. The chain combines TRBV11-2 with TRBJ2-7; D not resolved. The CDR3 runs 14 residues. Trimming removed 0 bases at V and 4 bases at J, with 10 bases between. CDR1 and CDR2 (germline): SGHAT, FQNNGV.